Sequencing of this T cell receptor (beta chain) was carried out in a study of human CD8 memory T cell subsets. The germline CDR1 and CDR2 sequences are SGDLS and YYNGEE. CDR3 size: 13 residues. Study-wide findings and caveats: Only minimal overlap was seen between the stem-like memory and the precursor exhausted T cell repertoires.

The authors made TCR beta libraries using UMI-labeled 5' RACE. Reprocessing the 5' RACE reads, TCRdb reports a single entry for every CDR3 protein and omits DNA. This table holds about 6,700 distinct CDR3 sequences. Regarding this clonotype: Antigen unknown.

CCR7+ PD-1+ TIGIT+ early memory CD8+ T cells with exhausted-like traits constituted the TPEX cells. This TCR derives from a human donor in good health. The specimen sequenced was CD8+ T cells from PBMCs. The J gene is TRBJ1-1, the V gene TRBV9. CDR3 loop: CASSVGGSSEAFF.